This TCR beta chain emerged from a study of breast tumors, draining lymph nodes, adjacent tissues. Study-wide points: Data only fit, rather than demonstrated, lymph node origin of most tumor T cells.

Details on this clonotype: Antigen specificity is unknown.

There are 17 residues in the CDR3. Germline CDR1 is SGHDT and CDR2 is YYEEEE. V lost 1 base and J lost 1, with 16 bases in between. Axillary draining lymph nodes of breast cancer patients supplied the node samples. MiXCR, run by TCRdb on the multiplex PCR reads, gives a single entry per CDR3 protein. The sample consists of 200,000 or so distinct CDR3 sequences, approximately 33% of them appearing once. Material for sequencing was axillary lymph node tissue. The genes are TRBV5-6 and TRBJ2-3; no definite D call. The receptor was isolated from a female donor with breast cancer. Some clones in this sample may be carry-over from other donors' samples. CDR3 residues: CASSLPLAGVGTDTQYF. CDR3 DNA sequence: TGTGCCAGCAGCTTGCCGCTTGCCGGTGTGGGCACAGATACGCAGTATTTT.